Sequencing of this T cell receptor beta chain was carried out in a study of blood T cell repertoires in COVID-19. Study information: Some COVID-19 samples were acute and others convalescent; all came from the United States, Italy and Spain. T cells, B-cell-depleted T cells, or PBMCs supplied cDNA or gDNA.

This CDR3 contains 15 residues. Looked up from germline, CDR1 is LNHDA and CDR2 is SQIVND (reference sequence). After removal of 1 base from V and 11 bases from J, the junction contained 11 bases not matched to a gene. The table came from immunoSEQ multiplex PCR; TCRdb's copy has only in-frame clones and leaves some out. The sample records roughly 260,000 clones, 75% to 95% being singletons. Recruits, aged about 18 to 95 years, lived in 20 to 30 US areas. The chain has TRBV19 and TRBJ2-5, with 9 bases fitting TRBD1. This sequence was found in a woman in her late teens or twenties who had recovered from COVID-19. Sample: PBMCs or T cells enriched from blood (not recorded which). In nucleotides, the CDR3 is TGTGCCAGTAGTATAGGCTACAGGGGGCCCGAATCACAGTACTTC. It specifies CASSIGYRGPESQYF.